This is a list of T cell receptor beta chains from one sample in a study of shared clonotypes between healthy human individuals. TCRdb keeps only in-frame clones here, not all; method: immunoSEQ multiplex PCR. The sample includes fewer than 1.8 million clones, 98% seen only once; the top ten take about 0.35%. Sequenced input: naive CD4+ T cells sorted from blood. The receptors here all came from a man aged 25 to 40 in good health. The CDR3 runs from the conserved cysteine through the conserved F or W. The D gene is left open where the match is weak. Rows give clone size only sometimes, using once, few, many, or a class for an expanded clone.

J gene: TRBJ1-1; D gene: .; clone size: once; V gene: TRBV6-5; CDR3 protein: CASSYWQGGGNTEAFF; CDR3 DNA: TGTGCCAGCAGTTATTGGCAGGGCGGGGGGAACACTGAAGCTTTCTTT
J gene: TRBJ2-2; D gene: .; clone size: .; V gene: TRBV19; CDR3 protein: CASSAWATTNTGELFF; CDR3 DNA: TGTGCCAGTAGTGCTTGGGCTACAACCAACACCGGGGAGCTGTTTTTT
J gene: TRBJ2-7; D gene: .; clone size: .; V gene: TRBV6-5; CDR3 protein: CASSYTGDIAGEQYF; CDR3 DNA: TGTGCCAGCAGTTACACCGGGGATATTGCGGGAGAGCAGTACTTC
J gene: TRBJ2-2; D gene: TRBD2; clone size: .; V gene: TRBV18; CDR3 protein: CASSPQTSGTNTGELFF; CDR3 DNA: TGTGCCAGCTCACCACAGACTAGCGGGACGAACACCGGGGAGCTGTTTTTT
J gene: TRBJ2-7; D gene: .; clone size: .; V gene: TRBV29-1; CDR3 protein: CSAHSFYEQYF; CDR3 DNA: TGCAGCGCCCACTCTTTTTACGAGCAGTACTTC
J gene: TRBJ2-7; D gene: .; clone size: .; V gene: TRBV7-8; CDR3 protein: CASSPQGLPYEQYF; CDR3 DNA: TGTGCCAGCAGCCCGCAAGGGCTACCTTACGAGCAGTACTTC
J gene: TRBJ2-7; D gene: .; clone size: .; V gene: TRBV4-1; CDR3 protein: CASSLQPLDYEQYF; CDR3 DNA: TGCGCCAGCAGCCTTCAACCCCTCGACTACGAGCAGTACTTC
J gene: TRBJ2-2; D gene: TRBD2; clone size: .; V gene: TRBV19; CDR3 protein: CASNRLAGVSGELFF; CDR3 DNA: TGTGCCAGTAATCGACTAGCGGGAGTTTCCGGGGAGCTGTTTTTT
J gene: TRBJ2-2; D gene: TRBD2; clone size: .; V gene: TRBV11-3; CDR3 protein: CASSMTSGNTGELFF; CDR3 DNA: TGTGCCAGCAGCATGACTAGCGGAAACACCGGGGAGCTGTTTTTT
J gene: TRBJ2-5; D gene: .; clone size: .; V gene: TRBV5-4; CDR3 protein: CASSPVGGQETQYF; CDR3 DNA: TGTGCCAGCAGCCCAGTCGGGGGACAAGAGACCCAGTACTTC
J gene: TRBJ1-2; D gene: .; clone size: .; V gene: TRBV9; CDR3 protein: CASSAQGNYGYTF; CDR3 DNA: TGTGCCAGCAGCGCCCAGGGGAACTATGGCTACACCTTC
J gene: TRBJ2-2; D gene: TRBD1; clone size: .; V gene: TRBV5-1; CDR3 protein: CASSPGTGANTGELFF; CDR3 DNA: TGCGCCAGCAGCCCGGGGACAGGAGCGAACACCGGGGAGCTGTTTTTT
J gene: TRBJ2-7; D gene: .; clone size: once; V gene: TRBV5-6; CDR3 protein: CASSLSGARRVYEQYF; CDR3 DNA: TGTGCCAGCAGCTTATCAGGGGCCCGAAGGGTATACGAGCAGTACTTC
J gene: TRBJ2-3; D gene: .; clone size: .; V gene: TRBV10-1; CDR3 protein: CASSEYAVADTQYF; CDR3 DNA: TGCGCCAGCAGTGAATATGCGGTCGCAGATACGCAGTATTTT
J gene: TRBJ2-2; D gene: .; clone size: .; V gene: TRBV4-3; CDR3 protein: CASSQERRGHTGELFF; CDR3 DNA: TGCGCCAGCAGCCAAGAGCGGCGGGGACACACCGGGGAGCTGTTTTTT
J gene: TRBJ1-5; D gene: .; clone size: once; V gene: TRBV10-3; CDR3 protein: CAAGQSNQPQHF; CDR3 DNA: TGTGCCGCCGGACAAAGCAATCAGCCCCAGCATTTT
J gene: TRBJ1-5; D gene: TRBD1; clone size: .; V gene: TRBV19; CDR3 protein: CASSSRQGTDNQPQHF; CDR3 DNA: TGTGCCAGTAGTTCTAGACAGGGGACAGACAATCAGCCCCAGCATTTT
J gene: TRBJ2-2; D gene: TRBD2; clone size: once; V gene: TRBV28; CDR3 protein: CASSLVIAGGGTGELFF; CDR3 DNA: TGTGCCAGCAGTTTAGTCATAGCGGGAGGGGGCACCGGGGAGCTGTTTTTT
J gene: TRBJ2-1; D gene: TRBD2; clone size: .; V gene: TRBV28; CDR3 protein: CASSSPGLAGDWNEQFF; CDR3 DNA: TGTGCCAGCAGTTCACCGGGACTAGCGGGAGATTGGAATGAGCAGTTCTTC
J gene: TRBJ2-5; D gene: .; clone size: .; V gene: TRBV9; CDR3 protein: CASSVSIGLQETQYF; CDR3 DNA: TGTGCCAGCAGCGTTTCTATCGGTTTGCAAGAGACCCAGTACTTC
J gene: TRBJ2-7; D gene: TRBD2; clone size: .; V gene: TRBV7-2; CDR3 protein: CASSPTSGRSIYEQYF; CDR3 DNA: TGTGCCAGCAGCCCCACCAGCGGGAGGAGTATCTACGAGCAGTACTTC
J gene: TRBJ2-1; D gene: .; clone size: once; V gene: TRBV2; CDR3 protein: CASRLIARFF; CDR3 DNA: TGTGCCAGCAGACTTATCGCTAGGTTCTTC
J gene: TRBJ1-1; D gene: .; clone size: .; V gene: TRBV29-1; CDR3 protein: CSVGRSVTEAFF; CDR3 DNA: TGCAGCGTTGGCCGGTCGGTCACTGAAGCTTTCTTT
J gene: TRBJ2-3; D gene: TRBD1; clone size: .; V gene: TRBV5-1; CDR3 protein: CASSSTRGPSTDTQYF; CDR3 DNA: TGCGCCAGCAGCTCTACCAGGGGGCCTAGCACAGATACGCAGTATTTT